This TCR beta chain was observed in a study of T cell repertoires in cytomegalovirus infection. Comments on this clonotype: What it recognizes is unknown.

Deletions cut 6 bases from V and 4 bases from J, with 10 bases between. The CDR3 has 12 amino acids. Germline lookup yields CDR1 SGHDT and CDR2 YYEEEE. TCRdb re-analysed the reads in MiXCR, keeping a single row per CDR3 protein. The sample gives under 200,000 distinct CDR3 sequences, about a fifth of which show up once; around a quarter is in the top ten. The sequences come from CD8+ T cells from cultured PBMCs, collected from culture after CMV antigen stimulation. This chain joins TRBV5-6 and TRBJ1-1, with a weak D call TRBD1 (6 bases). The clonotype was recovered from a human donor in good health (CMV status not recorded). Some clones in this sample may be carry-over from other donors' samples. The CDR3 DNA reads TGTGCCAGCACCGAGGGGGGCACTGAAGCTTTCTTT. It is translated as CASTEGGTEAFF.